This TCR beta chain is from a study of patients and donors after allogeneic stem cell transplantation. Germline V gene sequence: CDR1 SGDLS, CDR2 YYNGEE. This CDR3 spans 15 amino acids. Trimming left V 0 bases short and J 4 bases short, with 11 bases between. TCRdb re-called the RT-PCR reads through MiXCR, storing one row per CDR3 protein. The sample shows about 960,000 distinct CDR3 sequences, about a sixth of them seen only once. The source is a human donor who was either an allogeneic HSCT recipient or a stem cell or donor lymphocyte infusion donor (not recorded which). It is not recorded whose cells these are; they may come from a transplant donor. The rearrangement uses TRBV9 and TRBJ2-1, with a possible D match to TRBD1 (6 bases). Sample: blood, either unsorted or a sorted T cell fraction (not recorded which). CDR3 sequence (DNA): TGTGCCAGCAGCGTAGCCAGGGGACCTTACAATGAGCAGTTCTTC. Its translation is CASSVARGPYNEQFF. Combining the CDR3 with reference TRBV9 and TRBJ2-1 gives the whole variable domain DSGVTQTPKHLITATGQRVTLRCSPRSGDLSVYWYQQSLDQGLQFLIQYYNGEERAKGNILERFSAQQFPDLHSELNLSSLELGDSALYFCASSVARGPYNEQFFGPGTRLTVL.